This T cell receptor beta chain was sequenced in a study of cytomegalovirus exposure and HLA in healthy donors (dated 2017 in TCRdb). At the level of the whole study: According to a later analysis, the roughly 130 validation repertoires were produced on the same platform as the approximately 600 repertoires of the first cohort. The study aimed to test whether cataloging public T cell receptors could reveal signatures of past pathogen exposure. A separate validation cohort of approximately 130 different subjects was used in addition to the roughly 620-subject first cohort. To predict cytomegalovirus infection status, the study combined high-throughput TCR immunosequencing, statistical association of individual TCRs with disease status, and machine learning. Study-level results and caveats: In vitro tests confirmed that a few of the cytomegalovirus-associated TCR beta chains recognize cytomegalovirus antigens. A later analysis lacked HLA typing for the validation cohort, so it scored co-occurrence in that cohort across all 110 or so repertoires. It was suggested by the authors that the approach could potentially be generalized to other disease states and immunological phenotypes. Across donors, most TCR sequences were observed very rarely, whereas some public TCRs were present in many individuals. In the study, roughly 160 TCR beta chains were listed as associated with cytomegalovirus. A later analysis found that TCRs clustered in the first cohort also tended to co-occur in the roughly 120 validation repertoires, with 94% of cluster scores above 0. Cytomegalovirus status was reported to be diagnosed by the classifier with high specificity and sensitivity in both the original and validation cohorts.

Libraries came from the immunoSEQ multiplex PCR assay. Per the source publication's procedure: A statistical classification framework was built for diagnosing cytomegalovirus status from the catalog of TCR beta chain sequences. The clones in this table, taken by TCRdb from immuneACCESS, are in-frame only. Not every clone is retained; where verified, under half of the shortfall comes from an unresolved V gene, and the cause of the rest is unknown. Clone size and the V and J calls come from that table; the DNA yielded D and trimming. The table for this sample lists fewer than 150,000 clones; approximately 86% of them were counted only once. In total, the top ten clones hold 7.5% to 9% of the sample. Donors formed part of the validation cohort, which comprised 120 subjects and was distinct from the first cohort of 666 subjects. Remarks on this clone: Its antigen specificity is not known. There are no base qualities to consult, and no much larger clone falls within one base.

V is clipped by 4 bases and J by 2 bases, and the sequence between their germline boundaries is 17 bases long. The CDR3 runs 16 residues from the cysteine to the phenylalanine. Only the CDR3 DNA stays, 48 bases, in frame from base 1. In the germline V gene (reference sequence), CDR1 corresponds to MNHEY and CDR2 to SMNVEV. Recombination connected TRBV27 to TRBJ2-5; the D region possibly corresponds to TRBD1 (5 bases align). This receptor was taken from a man in his late teens or twenties in good health and CMV-seropositive. The sample was PBMCs. The sequenced DNA: TGTGCCAGCAGTTCCGTGTCGCAGGGCTTACAAGAGACCCAGTACTTC. This sequence encodes CASSSVSQGLQETQYF.